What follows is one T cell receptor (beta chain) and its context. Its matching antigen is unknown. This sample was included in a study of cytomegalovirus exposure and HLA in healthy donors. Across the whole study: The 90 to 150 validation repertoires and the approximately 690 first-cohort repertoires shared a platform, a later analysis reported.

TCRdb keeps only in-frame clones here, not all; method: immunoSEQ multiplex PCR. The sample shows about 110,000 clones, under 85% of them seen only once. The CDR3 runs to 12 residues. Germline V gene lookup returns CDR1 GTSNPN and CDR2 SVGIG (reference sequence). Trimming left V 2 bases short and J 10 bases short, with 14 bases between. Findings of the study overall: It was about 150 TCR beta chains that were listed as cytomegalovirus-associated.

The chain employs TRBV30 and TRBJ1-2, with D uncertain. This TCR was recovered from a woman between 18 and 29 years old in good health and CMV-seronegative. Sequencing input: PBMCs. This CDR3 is CAWSRGRISYTF. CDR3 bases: TGTGCCTGGAGTCGAGGCAGAATTTCCTACACCTTC.